This TCR beta chain came from a study of CD8+CD57+ T cells in acquired aplastic anemia (dated by TCRdb to the late 2010s). For the wider study: On average, sorted CD4+ and CD8+ cells yielded 3.2 ug of extracted DNA, with a range of roughly 0.17 to 27.4 ug. An average of roughly 9.8 million reads for CD4+ cells and approximately 11 million reads for CD8+ cells was obtained from healthy donor samples. Study-wide conclusions, independent of this receptor: Between patients and healthy controls, no significant difference in CD8+ Simpson's diversity was found (P=0.060). Although 25 to 30 CD8+ CDR3 sequences were shared by patients and controls, these sequences appeared highly expressed in patients and within the immunodominant clones of patients.

Profiling of TCR beta VDJ combinations and CDR3 sequences used genomic DNA as the template. An Illumina HiSeq 2000 was used for TCR repertoire sequencing. In the original analysis: TRBV/TRBJ rearrangement plots, CDR3 size and DJ length profiles, and Simpson's diversity index were used to evaluate the repertoires. The most abundant DNA sequence in the deep sequencing data was taken as the immunodominant clone. CDR3 amino acid sequences were screened for sharing across subjects and compared with published repertoires and the VDJdb database. Through fastp at Q25 and MiXCR, TCRdb rebuilt clones from the public reads, retaining in-frame beta chains. For every CDR3 protein sequence, its rows merge into one entry that carries the most common genes and DNA. These V and J calls derive from TCRdb rather than the authors' analysis. The sample yields over 100,000 distinct CDR3 sequences; 41% were counted once. The ten largest clonotypes hold roughly 8.1% of the sample.

TCR repertoires of sorted CD4+ and CD8+ blood T cells from severe aplastic anemia patients and healthy subjects were deep-sequenced in the study. Ficoll-Paque density gradient centrifugation was used to isolate peripheral blood mononuclear cells. Before DNA was extracted, CD4+ and CD8+ T cells were sorted using either FACS or magnetic beads. This clonotype was observed many times. Its antigen remains undetermined. No much larger clonotype is one base removed from it; base qualities were not supplied. The V and J ends are trimmed by 5 bases and 4 bases, leaving 19 bases between them. Reading from cysteine to phenylalanine, the CDR3 counts 16 amino acids. Of the read, only the CDR3 DNA is kept; its 48 bases are in frame from base 1. In the germline V gene, CDR1 corresponds to KGHDR and CDR2 to SFDVKD.

The rearranged chain carries TRBV24-1 and TRBJ1-2; tentative D gene TRBD1, with 5 bases matching. Sequenced input: sorted CD4+, CD8+, or CD8+CD57+ T cells (not recorded which) from PBMCs. The sequence was obtained from a human donor in good health, serving as a control. The encoded CDR3 is CATSGRGGDYTYGYTF. DNA sequence: TGTGCCACCAGTGGCCGCGGGGGAGATTATACCTATGGCTACACCTTC.